The 9 T cell receptor beta chains below were found in one sample sequenced in a study of CD8 T cells in Susac syndrome. The authors reverse transcribed roughly 0.5 to 1 ug RNA with random hexamers. A single record per CDR3 protein comes from TCRdb applying MiXCR to the immunoSEQ multiplex PCR reads. The sample lists about 180,000 distinct CDR3 sequences; over 85% were seen once. The specimen sequenced was CD4+ T cells from PBMCs. These receptors were taken from a human donor with multiple sclerosis.

The chain couples TRBV12-3 or TRBV12-4 to TRBJ2-7, with D possibly TRBD2 on 5 matching bases. V dropped 2 bases and J dropped 3 bases, with 11 bases sitting between them. CDR3 length: 14 residues. Here the CDR3 reads CASSLQVSGYEQYF. As DNA, the CDR3 is TGTGCCAGCAGTTTACAGGTCAGCGGCTACGAGCAGTACTTC.

The rearrangement joins TRBV27 to TRBJ2-2; 8 bases line up with TRBD1. The germline CDR1 and CDR2 sequences are MNHEY and SMNVEV (reference sequence). After removal of 5 bases from V and 5 bases from J, the junction contained 13 bases not matched to a gene. This CDR3 region has 17 residues. The CDR3 DNA follows: TGTGCCAGCAGTCCTTATTTCCGGACAGGGTGGACCGGGGAGCTGTTTTTT. This translates into CASSPYFRTGWTGELFF.

The chain is built from TRBV5-4 and TRBJ2-1; 8 nucleotides match TRBD1. Germline CDR1 is SGHNT and CDR2 is YYREEE (reference sequence). J gave up 3 bases and V 2 bases, and 7 bases lay outside the gene matches. This CDR3 is built from 16 residues. CDR3 amino acids: CASSLRTGQDYNEQFF. In nucleotides, the CDR3 is TGTGCCAGCAGCTTACGGACAGGGCAAGACTACAATGAGCAGTTCTTC.

V usage is TRBV6-1 and J usage is TRBJ1-2; D perhaps matches TRBD1 (6 bases). Trimming cost V 7 bases and J 0 bases, with 12 bases left between them. Germline assignment: CDR1 MNHNS and CDR2 SASEGT. CDR3 length equals 14 residues. CDR3 sequence (DNA): TGTGCCAGCACTATGACAGGTCCTAACTATGGCTACACCTTC. As protein: CASTMTGPNYGYTF.

CDR3: CASRYRGRFTGELFF. The DNA of the CDR3 is TGTGCCAGCAGATACAGGGGGCGTTTCACCGGGGAGCTGTTTTTT. This chain links TRBV5-6 with TRBJ2-2, with 9 bases that match TRBD1. This CDR3 comprises 15 residues. CDR1 and CDR2 (germline): SGHDT, YYEEEE. V was clipped by 5 bases and J by 4 bases; unmatched bases: 6.

This chain uses TRBV5-6 with TRBJ1-2; D unclear. CDR1 is SGHDT, CDR2 YYEEEE, per germline. The CDR3 consists of 14 residues. The V end lost 1 base, the J end lost 1 base, and 8 bases lay between the germline ends. CDR3 protein: CASSLFRSNYGYTF. DNA of the CDR3: TGTGCCAGCAGCTTGTTCCGCAGTAACTATGGCTACACCTTC. Full variable domain (outside the CDR3, taken from reference TRBV5-6 and TRBJ1-2): DAGVTQSPTHLIKTRGQQVTLRCSPKSGHDTVSWYQQALGQGPQFIFQYYEEEERQRGNFPDRFSGHQFPNYSSELNVNALLLGDSALYLCASSLFRSNYGYTFGSGTRLTVV.

The chain is built from TRBV9 and TRBJ2-3; D not certain. The length of the CDR3 is 15 residues. Trimming took off 3 bases at V and 1 base at J, with 12 bases between the two ends. Germline values: CDR1 SGDLS, CDR2 YYNGEE. The CDR3 region is CASSAQRSGTDTQYF. As DNA, the CDR3 is TGTGCCAGCAGCGCCCAACGGTCGGGCACAGATACGCAGTATTTT.

CDR3 DNA sequence: TGTGCCACCCACAGGGGAAGCAATCAGCCCCAGCATTTT. Its protein is CATHRGSNQPQHF. The chain has TRBV2 and TRBJ1-5; 7 bases match TRBD1. CDR3 length: 13 amino acids. V trimming: 10 bases; J trimming: 1 base; junction bases outside the gene matches: 4. Germline values: CDR1 SNHLY, CDR2 FYNNEI.

V is TRBV4-3 and J is TRBJ1-4; 7 bases are a match to TRBD1. Germline loops: CDR1 LGHNA, CDR2 YSLEER. The trim removed 4 bases at V and 7 bases at J, leaving 9 bases unmatched. This CDR3 has 15 residues. The CDR3 nucleotides read TGCGCCAGCAGCCCCAACCGGGACAGAGCTGAAAAACTGTTTTTT. It translates to CASSPNRDRAEKLFF.